These T cell receptor beta chains were read from a single sample in a study of memory CD4+ T cells and cytomegalovirus serostatus. Repertoires were generated with immunoSEQ multiplex PCR, while TCRdb's copy carries only in-frame clones and drops some. Of 70,000 or so clones in the sample, around 80% are singletons; the top ten hold 2.6%. The specimen was memory CD4+ T cells from blood. The receptors here all came from an adult in good health and CMV-seropositive. CDR3s include the opening cysteine and the closing phenylalanine or tryptophan. D genes are given only for firm matches. Not all rows give a size; the values are once, few, many and, for expanded clones, a class.

cdr3_aa | cdr3_nt | clone_size | j_call | d_call | v_call
CASSPPPGPRIETQYF | TGTGCCAGCAGCCCCCCACCCGGGCCCCGAATAGAGACCCAGTACTTC | . | TRBJ2-5 | . | TRBV7-6
CASNRPGGGNQPQHF | TGTGCCAGTAACAGACCGGGAGGAGGAAATCAGCCCCAGCATTTT | . | TRBJ1-5 | . | TRBV19
CASSLRRNEKLFF | TGTGCCAGCAGTCTGAGGCGTAATGAAAAACTGTTTTTT | . | TRBJ1-4 | . | TRBV27
CASSRPGGPGNTIYF | TGTGCCAGCAGCCGCCCGGGGGGGCCGGGAAACACCATATATTTT | . | TRBJ1-3 | . | TRBV7-2
CAWSVTEDQPQHF | TGTGCCTGGAGTGTAACCGAGGATCAGCCCCAGCATTTT | . | TRBJ1-5 | . | TRBV30
CASRVSSGNTIYF | TGTGCCAGCAGAGTTAGCTCTGGAAACACCATATATTTT | . | TRBJ1-3 | . | TRBV6-1
CASSEGLQETQYF | TGTGCCAGCAGCGAAGGGCTTCAAGAGACCCAGTACTTC | . | TRBJ2-5 | . | TRBV11-3
CSVEVRGRSSYEQYF | TGCAGCGTTGAGGTCAGGGGCAGGAGCTCCTACGAGCAGTACTTC | . | TRBJ2-7 | . | TRBV29-1
CAISVRTSGGADTQYF | TGTGCCATCAGTGTGAGGACTAGCGGGGGAGCAGATACGCAGTATTTT | . | TRBJ2-3 | TRBD2 | TRBV10-3
CASSSRQVPTRQNTEAFF | TGTGCCAGCAGCTCAAGACAGGTCCCAACCCGCCAGAACACTGAAGCTTTCTTT | . | TRBJ1-1 | . | TRBV7-2
CASRPATYQSYEQYF | TGCGCCAGCAGACCAGCAACTTATCAGTCCTACGAGCAGTACTTC | . | TRBJ2-7 | . | TRBV4-1
CATKWDDTGELFF | TGCGCCACCAAGTGGGATGACACCGGGGAGCTGTTTTTT | . | TRBJ2-2 | . | TRBV5-1
CAWSVSHSRNTIYF | TGTGCCTGGAGTGTAAGTCACAGCAGAAACACCATATATTTT | few | TRBJ1-3 | . | TRBV30
CASSKTSGDSYNEQFF | TGTGCCAGCAGCAAGACTAGCGGAGACTCCTACAATGAGCAGTTCTTC | . | TRBJ2-1 | TRBD2 | TRBV5-6
CAISYGTETSPLHF | TGTGCCATCAGCTACGGGACAGAAACTTCACCCCTCCACTTT | . | TRBJ1-6 | TRBD1 | TRBV10-3
CASSLGTPATNEKLFF | TGTGCCAGCAGCCTCGGGACTCCGGCAACTAATGAAAAACTGTTTTTT | medium-sized | TRBJ1-4 | . | TRBV7-2
CASSQNGFSYGYTF | TGTGCCAGCAGCCAAAACGGATTTAGCTATGGCTACACCTTC | . | TRBJ1-2 | . | TRBV14
CASSPAGTSPSTDTQYF | TGTGCCAGCAGCCCGGCTGGGACTAGCCCAAGCACAGATACGCAGTATTTT | . | TRBJ2-3 | TRBD2 | TRBV5-8
CASSPNLAGGPDTQYF | TGTGCCAGCAGCCCAAATCTAGCGGGGGGGCCAGATACGCAGTATTTT | . | TRBJ2-3 | TRBD2 | TRBV5-4
CASNDRGQGAIHGYTF | TGTGCCAGCAATGATAGGGGACAGGGGGCGATTCATGGCTACACCTTC | . | TRBJ1-2 | TRBD1 | TRBV2
CASSLTEDSYEQYF | TGCGCCAGCAGCTTGACGGAAGACTCCTACGAGCAGTACTTC | . | TRBJ2-7 | . | TRBV5-1
CASSGGVTQETQYF | TGTGCCAGCAGCGGCGGGGTCACCCAAGAGACCCAGTACTTC | . | TRBJ2-5 | . | TRBV7-2
CASSPARENTEAFF | TGTGCCAGCAGCCCCGCCAGGGAGAACACTGAAGCTTTCTTT | . | TRBJ1-1 | . | TRBV7-9
CASSRNRGGNTEAFF | TGTGCCAGCAGCCGAAACAGGGGGGGGAACACTGAAGCTTTCTTT | . | TRBJ1-1 | TRBD1 | TRBV7-2
CASSSPGGRISGNTIYF | TGTGCCAGCAGCTCCCCCGGTGGCAGGATCTCTGGAAACACCATATATTTT | . | TRBJ1-3 | . | TRBV28
CASSHRGRDTEAFF | TGTGCCAGTAGCCACAGGGGGCGGGACACTGAAGCTTTCTTT | few | TRBJ1-1 | TRBD1 | TRBV19
CASSPGRLNNQPQHF | TGTGCCAGCAGCCCAGGCCGACTTAACAATCAGCCCCAGCATTTT | . | TRBJ1-5 | . | TRBV27
CASYPEFQETQYF | TGTGCCAGCTATCCGGAATTTCAAGAGACCCAGTACTTC | . | TRBJ2-5 | . | TRBV7-9
CASSRRGPFEQYF | TGTGCCAGTAGTAGGAGGGGACCTTTCGAGCAGTACTTC | . | TRBJ2-7 | . | TRBV19
CATSRPVRGAGGYTF | TGTGCCACCAGCAGACCCGTGAGGGGCGCGGGCGGCTACACCTTC | . | TRBJ1-2 | . | TRBV15
CSVEDRQPLAPNVLTF | TGCAGCGTTGAAGATCGACAGCCCTTGGCCCCCAACGTCCTGACTTTC | once | TRBJ2-6 | . | TRBV29-1
CAWSRGWQQYF | TGTGCCTGGAGTAGAGGTTGGCAGCAGTACTTC | few | TRBJ2-7 | . | TRBV30
CAWTGTDSGNTIYF | TGTGCCTGGACTGGGACAGACTCTGGAAACACCATATATTTT | . | TRBJ1-3 | TRBD1 | TRBV30
CATSRVPRGGYEQYF | TGTGCCACCAGCAGAGTCCCGAGAGGCGGCTACGAGCAGTACTTC | . | TRBJ2-7 | . | TRBV15
CASVRQGLNTEAFF | TGTGCCAGCGTTCGACAGGGTTTGAACACTGAAGCTTTCTTT | . | TRBJ1-1 | TRBD1 | TRBV2
CASSYSRQANQPQHF | TGTGCCAGCAGTTACTCGAGACAGGCCAATCAGCCCCAGCATTTT | . | TRBJ1-5 | . | TRBV6-6
CSVESTVNNEQFF | TGCAGCGTTGAATCGACCGTAAACAATGAGCAGTTCTTC | . | TRBJ2-1 | . | TRBV29-1
CASSIERGLILNTEAFF | TGTGCCAGTAGTATAGAACGGGGGCTCATCCTGAACACTGAAGCTTTCTTT | few | TRBJ1-1 | . | TRBV19
CASSIREGDEKLFF | TGTGCCAGCAGCATCCGAGAGGGAGACGAAAAACTGTTTTTT | . | TRBJ1-4 | . | TRBV7-8
CASSPGLFDQPQHF | TGTGCCAGCTCACCCGGGTTATTCGATCAGCCCCAGCATTTT | . | TRBJ1-5 | . | TRBV18
CASSVQGPGTEAFF | TGTGCCAGTAGTGTACAGGGGCCGGGGACTGAAGCTTTCTTT | . | TRBJ1-1 | TRBD1 | TRBV19
CASSSLADITDTQYF | TGTGCCAGCAGCTCTTTGGCGGATATCACAGATACGCAGTATTTT | few | TRBJ2-3 | . | TRBV7-9
CASSLIAGDVYEQYF | TGCGCCAGCAGCTTAATAGCGGGGGATGTCTACGAGCAGTACTTC | . | TRBJ2-7 | TRBD2 | TRBV5-1
CASSITRGNEQFF | TGTGCCAGCAGTATTACCCGGGGCAATGAGCAGTTCTTC | . | TRBJ2-1 | . | TRBV6-1
CASRAVQGDSEFF | TGTGCCAGCAGGGCTGTCCAGGGGGATTCGGAGTTCTTC | . | TRBJ2-1 | TRBD1 | TRBV7-2
CASSQGRTIYF | TGCGCCAGCAGCCAAGGACGGACCATATATTTT | . | TRBJ1-3 | . | TRBV4-1
CASSPTDSNQPQHF | TGTGCCAGCAGCCCGACAGATAGCAATCAGCCCCAGCATTTT | . | TRBJ1-5 | . | TRBV6-1
CASSEIQGGGGYTF | TGTGCCAGCAGTGAAATTCAGGGTGGAGGCGGCTACACCTTC | . | TRBJ1-2 | . | TRBV6-4
CASSRAGGSNEQFF | TGTGCCAGCTCACGAGCGGGAGGCTCCAATGAGCAGTTCTTC | . | TRBJ2-1 | TRBD2 | TRBV18
CASSLDRYNEQFF | TGTGCCAGCAGCTTGGACAGATACAATGAGCAGTTCTTC | once | TRBJ2-1 | . | TRBV5-6
CASSSDAGTWKEQFF | TGTGCCAGCAGTTCCGATGCGGGGACTTGGAAGGAGCAGTTCTTC | . | TRBJ2-1 | . | TRBV7-2
CASSYIEGMAFF | TGTGCCAGCAGTTACATTGAGGGGATGGCTTTCTTT | . | TRBJ1-1 | . | TRBV6-6
CASSEAGQALGTQYF | TGTGCCAGCAGTGAGGCAGGACAGGCCCTAGGGACCCAGTACTTC | . | TRBJ2-5 | TRBD1 | TRBV2
CASSPDRAYGYTF | TGTGCCAGTAGCCCGGACAGGGCCTATGGCTACACCTTC | few | TRBJ1-2 | TRBD1 | TRBV19
CASSQSTGYNQPQHF | TGTGCCAGCTCCCAATCGACAGGGTACAATCAGCCCCAGCATTTT | . | TRBJ1-5 | TRBD1 | TRBV18
CASSPQDREGTEAFF | TGCGCCAGCAGCCCCCAGGACAGGGAGGGCACTGAAGCTTTCTTT | . | TRBJ1-1 | TRBD1 | TRBV5-1
CASSLVGGGMNTEAFF | TGTGCCAGCAGCTTAGTAGGGGGGGGCATGAACACTGAAGCTTTCTTT | . | TRBJ1-1 | . | TRBV11-2